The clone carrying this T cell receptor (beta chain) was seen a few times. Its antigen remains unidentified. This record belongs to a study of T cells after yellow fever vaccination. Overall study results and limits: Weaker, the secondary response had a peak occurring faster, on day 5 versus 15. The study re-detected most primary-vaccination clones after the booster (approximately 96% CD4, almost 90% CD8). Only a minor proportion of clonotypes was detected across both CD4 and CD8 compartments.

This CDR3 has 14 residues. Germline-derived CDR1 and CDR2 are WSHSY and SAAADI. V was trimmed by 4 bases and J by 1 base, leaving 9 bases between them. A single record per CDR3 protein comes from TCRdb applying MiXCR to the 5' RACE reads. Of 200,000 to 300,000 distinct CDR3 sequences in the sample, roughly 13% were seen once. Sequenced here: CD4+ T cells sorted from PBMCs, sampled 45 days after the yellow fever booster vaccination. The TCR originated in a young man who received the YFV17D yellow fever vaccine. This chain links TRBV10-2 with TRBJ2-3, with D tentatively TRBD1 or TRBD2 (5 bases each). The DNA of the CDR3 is TGCGCCAGCAGTGGGGGGTTTGGCACAGATACGCAGTATTTT. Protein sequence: CASSGGFGTDTQYF.